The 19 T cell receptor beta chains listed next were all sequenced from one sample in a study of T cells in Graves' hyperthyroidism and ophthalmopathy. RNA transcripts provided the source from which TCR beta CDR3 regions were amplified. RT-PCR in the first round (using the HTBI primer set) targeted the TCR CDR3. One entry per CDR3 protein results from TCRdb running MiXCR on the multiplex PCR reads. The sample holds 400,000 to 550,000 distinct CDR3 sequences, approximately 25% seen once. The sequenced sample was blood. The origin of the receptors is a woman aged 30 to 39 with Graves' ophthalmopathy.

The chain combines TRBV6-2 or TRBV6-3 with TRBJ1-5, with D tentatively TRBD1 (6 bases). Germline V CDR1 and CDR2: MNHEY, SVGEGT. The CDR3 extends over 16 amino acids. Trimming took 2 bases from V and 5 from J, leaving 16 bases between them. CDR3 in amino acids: CASSYGPGGSYQPQHF. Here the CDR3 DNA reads TGTGCCAGCAGTTACGGTCCGGGGGGCAGTTATCAGCCCCAGCATTTT.

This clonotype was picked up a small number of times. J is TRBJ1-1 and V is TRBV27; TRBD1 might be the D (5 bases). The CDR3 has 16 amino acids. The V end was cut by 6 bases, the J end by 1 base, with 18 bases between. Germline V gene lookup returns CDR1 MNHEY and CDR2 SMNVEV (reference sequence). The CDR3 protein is CASSSPARQKNTEAFF. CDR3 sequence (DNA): TGTGCCAGCAGCTCCCCGGCCCGACAGAAGAACACTGAAGCTTTCTTT.

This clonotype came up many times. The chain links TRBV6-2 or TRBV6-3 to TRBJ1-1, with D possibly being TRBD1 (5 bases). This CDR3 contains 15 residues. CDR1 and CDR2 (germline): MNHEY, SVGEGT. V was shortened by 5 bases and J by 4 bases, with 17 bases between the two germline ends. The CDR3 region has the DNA TGTGCCAGCAGTGCCACCGGGGGACTCGCCACTGAAGCTTTCTTT. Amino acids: CASSATGGLATEAFF.

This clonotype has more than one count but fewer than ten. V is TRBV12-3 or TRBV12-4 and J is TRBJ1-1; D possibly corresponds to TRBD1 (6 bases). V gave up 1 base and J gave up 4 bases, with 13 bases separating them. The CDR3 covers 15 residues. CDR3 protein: CASSLGGARVTEAFF. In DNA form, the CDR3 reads TGTGCCAGCAGTTTAGGGGGGGCGCGGGTCACTGAAGCTTTCTTT.

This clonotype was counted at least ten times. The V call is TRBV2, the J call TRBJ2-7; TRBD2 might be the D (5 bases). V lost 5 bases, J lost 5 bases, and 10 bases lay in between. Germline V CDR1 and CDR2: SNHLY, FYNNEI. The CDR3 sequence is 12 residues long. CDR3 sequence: CASSFDYDEQYF. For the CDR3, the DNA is TGTGCCAGCAGTTTCGACTACGACGAGCAGTACTTC. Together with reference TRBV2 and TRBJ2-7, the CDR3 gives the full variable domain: EPEVTQTPSHQVTQMGQEVILRCVPISNHLYFYWYRQILGQKVEFLVSFYNNEISEKSEIFDDQFSVERPDGSNFTLKIRSTKLEDSAMYFCASSFDYDEQYFGPGTRLTVT.

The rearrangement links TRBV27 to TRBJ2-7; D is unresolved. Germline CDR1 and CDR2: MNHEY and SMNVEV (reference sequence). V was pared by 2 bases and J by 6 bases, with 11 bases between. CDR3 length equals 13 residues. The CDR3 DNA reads TGTGCCAGCAGTTTACCTAACACCGGCGAGCAGTACTTC. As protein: CASSLPNTGEQYF.

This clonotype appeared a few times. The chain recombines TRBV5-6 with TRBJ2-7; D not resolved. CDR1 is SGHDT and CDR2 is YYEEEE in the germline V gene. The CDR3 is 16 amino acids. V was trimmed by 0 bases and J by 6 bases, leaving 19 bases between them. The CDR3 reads CASSLVMAEDPSEQYF. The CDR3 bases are TGTGCCAGCAGCTTGGTAATGGCGGAAGATCCCTCCGAGCAGTACTTC.

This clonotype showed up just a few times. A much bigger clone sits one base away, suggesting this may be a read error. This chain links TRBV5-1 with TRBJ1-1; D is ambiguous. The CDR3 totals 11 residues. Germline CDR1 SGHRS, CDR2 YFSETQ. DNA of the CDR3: TGCGCCAGCAGCTCGCAAGTTGAAGCTTGCTTT. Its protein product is CASSSQVEACF.

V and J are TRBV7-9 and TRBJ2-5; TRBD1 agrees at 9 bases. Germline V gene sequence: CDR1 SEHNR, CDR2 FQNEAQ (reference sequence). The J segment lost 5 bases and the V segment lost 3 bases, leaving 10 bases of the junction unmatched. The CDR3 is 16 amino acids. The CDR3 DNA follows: TGTGCCAGCAGCTTGCTACCGGGACAGGGTCCGGAGACCCAGTACTTC. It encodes CASSLLPGQGPETQYF.

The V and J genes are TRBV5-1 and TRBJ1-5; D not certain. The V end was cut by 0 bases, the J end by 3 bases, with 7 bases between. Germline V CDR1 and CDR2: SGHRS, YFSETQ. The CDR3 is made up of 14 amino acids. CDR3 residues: CASSLEGTNQPQHF. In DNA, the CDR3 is TGCGCCAGCAGCTTGGAAGGAACCAATCAGCCCCAGCATTTT.

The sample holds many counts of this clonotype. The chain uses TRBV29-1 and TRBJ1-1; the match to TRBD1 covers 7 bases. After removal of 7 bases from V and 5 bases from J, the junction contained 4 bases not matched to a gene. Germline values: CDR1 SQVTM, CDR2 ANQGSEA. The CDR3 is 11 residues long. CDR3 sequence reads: CSADRETEAFF. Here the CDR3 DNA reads TGCAGCGCCGACAGGGAGACTGAAGCTTTCTTT.

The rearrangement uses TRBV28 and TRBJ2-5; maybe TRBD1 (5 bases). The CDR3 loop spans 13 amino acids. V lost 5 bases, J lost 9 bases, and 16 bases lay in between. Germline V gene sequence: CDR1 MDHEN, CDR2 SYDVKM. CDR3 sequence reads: CASSVQESKAQYF. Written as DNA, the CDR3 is TGTGCCAGCAGTGTACAGGAGTCAAAGGCCCAGTACTTC.

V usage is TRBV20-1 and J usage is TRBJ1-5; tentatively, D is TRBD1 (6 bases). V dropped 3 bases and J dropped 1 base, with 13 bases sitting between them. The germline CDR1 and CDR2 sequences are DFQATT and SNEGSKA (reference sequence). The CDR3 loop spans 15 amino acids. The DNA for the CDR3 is TGCAGTGCTAGGGAACAGGGTATAAGCAATCAGCCCCAGCATTTT. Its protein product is CSAREQGISNQPQHF.

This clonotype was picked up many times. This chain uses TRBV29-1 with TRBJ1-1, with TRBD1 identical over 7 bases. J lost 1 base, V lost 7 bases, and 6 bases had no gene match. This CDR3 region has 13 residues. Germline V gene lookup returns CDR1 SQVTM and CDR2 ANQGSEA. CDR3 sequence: CSARDRENTEAFF. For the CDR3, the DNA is TGCAGCGCCCGAGACAGGGAGAACACTGAAGCTTTCTTT. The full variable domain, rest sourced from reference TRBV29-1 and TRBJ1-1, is SAVISQKPSRDICQRGTSLTIQCQVDSQVTMMFWYRQQPGQSLTLIATANQGSEATYESGFVIDKFPISRPNLTFSTLTVSNMSPEDSSIYLCSARDRENTEAFFGQGTRLTVV.

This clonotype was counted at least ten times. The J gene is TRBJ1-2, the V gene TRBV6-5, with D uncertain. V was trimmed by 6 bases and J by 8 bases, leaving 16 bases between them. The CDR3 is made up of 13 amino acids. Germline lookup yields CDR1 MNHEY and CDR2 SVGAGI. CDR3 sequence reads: CASSIDTTGGYTF. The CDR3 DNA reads TGTGCCAGCAGCATCGACACGACGGGAGGCTACACCTTC.

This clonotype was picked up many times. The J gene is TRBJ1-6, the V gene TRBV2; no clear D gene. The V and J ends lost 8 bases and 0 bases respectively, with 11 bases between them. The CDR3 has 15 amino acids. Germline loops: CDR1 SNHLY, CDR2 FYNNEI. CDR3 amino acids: CASSGRSSYNSPLHF. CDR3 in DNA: TGTGCCAGCTCTGGGAGGAGCTCCTATAATTCACCCCTCCACTTT.

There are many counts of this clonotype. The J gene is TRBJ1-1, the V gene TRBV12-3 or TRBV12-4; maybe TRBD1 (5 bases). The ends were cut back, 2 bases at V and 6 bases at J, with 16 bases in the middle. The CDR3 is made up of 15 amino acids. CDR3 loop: CASSLWGIEAPEAFF. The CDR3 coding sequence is TGTGCCAGCAGTTTATGGGGGATAGAGGCCCCTGAAGCTTTCTTT.

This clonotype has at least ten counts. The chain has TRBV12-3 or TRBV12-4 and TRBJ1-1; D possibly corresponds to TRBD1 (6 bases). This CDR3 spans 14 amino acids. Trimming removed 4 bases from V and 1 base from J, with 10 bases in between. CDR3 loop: CASSSLQGNTEAFF. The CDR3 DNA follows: TGTGCCAGCAGTTCCCTACAGGGGAACACTGAAGCTTTCTTT.

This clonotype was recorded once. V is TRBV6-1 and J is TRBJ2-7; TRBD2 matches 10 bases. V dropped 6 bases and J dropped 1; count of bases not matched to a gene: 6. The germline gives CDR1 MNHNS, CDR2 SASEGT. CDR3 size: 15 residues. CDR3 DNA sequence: TGTGCCAGCAGCAGGATTAGCGGGGGGTCCTACGAGCAGTACTTC. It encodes CASSRISGGSYEQYF.